This T cell receptor (beta chain) was sequenced during a study of read filtering for tumor transcriptome and immune sequencing. The CDR3 spans 14 residues. Trimming at V came to 6 bases and at J to 5 bases, leaving 7 bases not matched to a gene. Germline CDR1 DFQATT, CDR2 SNEGSKA (reference sequence). This library used approximately 370 ng RNA and molecular barcoded adaptors spanning alpha/delta and beta/gamma chains. TCRdb independently ran MiXCR on the reads; one entry per CDR3 protein. Of some 130,000 distinct CDR3 sequences detected, approximately 12% appear once; the ten largest clones hold 11%.

The receptor was derived from a donor aged 40 or older with multiple myeloma. The gene calls are TRBV20-1 and TRBJ2-1; TRBD2 agrees at 10 bases. Sequences were obtained from a population of CD138-negative cells sorted from bone marrow. This CDR3 reads CSAKSGRANNEQFF. The CDR3 DNA follows: TGCAGTGCAAAAAGCGGGAGGGCCAACAATGAGCAGTTCTTC.